One sample yielded the 3 T cell receptor beta chains listed below, sequenced in a study of cytomegalovirus exposure and HLA in healthy donors. The PCR ran on 60 Vbeta and 13 Jbeta primers. Data came from immunoSEQ multiplex PCR; TCRdb stores just in-frame clones and leaves some out. Counted here are about 98,000 clones, more than 70% occurring once; the ten biggest clones make up approximately 10%. Sequences were obtained from PBMCs. Every receptor here comes from a man between 18 and 29 years old in good health and CMV-seropositive.

The genes are TRBV7-2 and TRBJ2-1; TRBD2 matches 7 bases. Germline trimming cut 4 bases from V and 7 bases from J; bases unmatched to any gene: 19. Germline assignment: CDR1 SGHTA and CDR2 FQGNSA. The CDR3 covers 18 residues. The CDR3 sequence: CASSSIYPHSGPVNEQFF. The CDR3 region has the DNA TGTGCCAGCAGCTCCATATACCCCCATAGCGGGCCTGTGAATGAGCAGTTCTTC.

Points on this clone: A read error may account for a junction end that differs from germline. This chain links TRBV28 with TRBJ2-2; 7 bases line up with TRBD1. This CDR3 is built from 15 residues. Germline-derived CDR1 and CDR2 are MDHEN and SYDVKM. CDR3 DNA sequence: TGTGCCAGCAGTCTTACACAGGGGAACACCGGGGAGCTGTCTTTT. Amino acids: CASSLTQGNTGELSF.

The chain couples TRBV18 to TRBJ1-3, with 9 bases fitting TRBD1. The CDR3 has 15 residues. V was pared by 2 bases and J by 2 bases, with 1 base of the junction left unmatched. Germline V gene data show CDR1 as KGHSH and CDR2 as LQKENI. The DNA for the CDR3 is TGTGCCAGCTCACCAGACAGGGGGACTGGAAACACCATATATTTT. It yields the protein CASSPDRGTGNTIYF.